This T cell receptor beta chain was sequenced during a study of beta chain features in type 1 diabetes. Points from the study as a whole: Type 1 diabetes patients showed a moderate but significant shortening of TCRB CDR3s in all four CD4+ subsets.

This clone was seen a handful of times. Its matching antigen is unknown. Germline lookup yields CDR1 SGHVS and CDR2 FNYEAQ. The CDR3 covers 15 residues. V lost 4 bases, J lost 2 bases, and 14 bases lay in between. All of the isolated RNA was reverse transcribed, so expressed TCRB transcripts were sequenced. Sequencing was performed with immunoSEQ multiplex PCR; in TCRdb, only in-frame clones are kept and a portion is missing. The repertoire holds 500,000 to 800,000 clones, with approximately 13% as singletons. This TCR was recovered from a man aged 30 to 39 with type 1 diabetes. The rearrangement joins TRBV7-6 to TRBJ1-2, with D perhaps TRBD1 (6 bases). The source material was naive CD4+ T cells from blood. CDR3 DNA sequence: TGTGCCAGCAGCTCCAATACTGGACAGAACTATGGCTACACCTTC. Its translation is CASSSNTGQNYGYTF.